The 6 T cell receptor beta chains below all came from one sample that was sequenced in a study of response to subunit inactivated influenza vaccine. Each CDR3 protein gets one entry after TCRdb re-called the RT-PCR reads with MiXCR. The sample has hundreds of thousands of distinct CDR3 sequences; around 8% are singletons. Sequenced material: PBMCs from blood, taken roughly 24 months after vaccination. All receptors come from a man aged 50 to 75 who received an inactivated influenza vaccine.

The chain couples TRBV11-2 to TRBJ2-7, with D tentatively TRBD2 (6 bases). CDR1 is SGHAT, CDR2 FQNNGV, per germline. Deletions cut 1 base from V and 8 bases from J, with 12 bases between. The CDR3 is 13 amino acids. The CDR3 loop is CASSLAREMKQYF. CDR3 sequence (DNA): TGTGCCAGCAGCTTAGCCCGGGAGATGAAGCAGTACTTC. Based on the CDR3 plus reference TRBV11-2 and TRBJ2-7, the full variable domain is EAGVAQSPRYKIIEKRQSVAFWCNPISGHATLYWYQQILGQGPKLLIQFQNNGVVDDSQLPKDRFSAERLKGVDSTLKIQPAKLEDSAVYLCASSLAREMKQYFGPGTRLTVT.

This clonotype was found a few times. The J gene is TRBJ2-7, the V gene TRBV24-1; 7 bases match TRBD1. With 10 bases clipped from V and 1 base from J, the junction kept 9 bases outside the gene matches. The CDR3 runs 14 residues. Germline-derived CDR1 and CDR2 are KGHDR and SFDVKD. CDR3 DNA: TGTGCCACATCACCGGGACAGCCTTCCTACGAGCAGTACTTC. This translates into CATSPGQPSYEQYF.

This clonotype was picked up many times. V and J are TRBV6-1 and TRBJ1-5, with D tentatively TRBD1 (6 bases). V was trimmed by 6 bases and J by 0 bases, leaving 6 bases between them. The germline V gene has CDR1 MNHNS and CDR2 SASEGT. CDR3 size: 13 residues. CDR3 loop: CASRQGSNQPQHF. CDR3 DNA: TGTGCCAGCAGACAGGGTAGCAATCAGCCCCAGCATTTT.

This chain connects TRBV5-1 to TRBJ2-1; 13 bases align to TRBD2. V lost 7 bases to trimming and J lost 7 bases; unmatched junction nucleotides: 8. This CDR3 spans 15 amino acids. Germline CDR1 reads SGHRS; CDR2 reads YFSETQ. The CDR3 DNA follows: TGCGCCAGCGGAGGGACTAGCGGGATGGGGAATGAGCAGTTCTTC. It encodes CASGGTSGMGNEQFF.

This clonotype was detected many times. This chain connects TRBV5-1 to TRBJ2-3; TRBD2 agrees at 7 bases. The germline CDR1 and CDR2 sequences are SGHRS and YFSETQ. The CDR3 totals 15 residues. V shed 0 bases and J 3 bases; nucleotides not matched to a gene: 4. The CDR3 reads CASSLGDYTTDTQYF. CDR3 nucleotides: TGCGCCAGCAGCTTGGGGGACTATACGACAGATACGCAGTATTTT.

This clonotype was counted between two and nine times. V gene TRBV7-2 combines with J gene TRBJ1-4; possible D gene TRBD1, 6 bases. Trimming removed 5 bases from V and 4 bases from J, with 14 bases in between. The CDR3 is made up of 15 amino acids. Germline CDR1 and CDR2: SGHTA and FQGNSA. CDR3 coding DNA: TGTGCCAGCAGCAAACAAGGGGGGGATAATGAAAAACTGTTTTTT. Its protein is CASSKQGGDNEKLFF.